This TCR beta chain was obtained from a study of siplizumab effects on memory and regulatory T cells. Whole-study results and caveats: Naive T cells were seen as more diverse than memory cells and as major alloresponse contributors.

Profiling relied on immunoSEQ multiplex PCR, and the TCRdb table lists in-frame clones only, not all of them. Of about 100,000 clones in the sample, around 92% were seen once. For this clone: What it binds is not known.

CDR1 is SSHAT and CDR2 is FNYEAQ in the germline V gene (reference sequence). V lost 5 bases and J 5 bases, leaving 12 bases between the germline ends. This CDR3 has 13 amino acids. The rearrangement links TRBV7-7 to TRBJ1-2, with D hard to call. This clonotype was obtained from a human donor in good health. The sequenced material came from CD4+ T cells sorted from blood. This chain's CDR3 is CASSPMEGYGYTF. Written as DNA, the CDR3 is TGTGCCAGCAGCCCGATGGAGGGATATGGCTACACCTTC.